The rows below give T cell receptor beta chains drawn from one sample of a study of tumor and adjacent non-tumor tissue in lung cancer. Using its own MiXCR run on the multiplex PCR reads, TCRdb lists one record per CDR3 protein. The data contain 75,000 to 80,000 distinct CDR3 sequences, 80% of them singletons. Sequencing input: lung tumor tissue. The source is a woman between 50 and 59 years old with non-small cell lung cancer. Both conserved end residues are part of each CDR3. The D gene is left open where the match is weak. Only part of the rows carry a size: once, few, many, or a class if the clone is expanded.

>.|TRBJ1-5|TRBV20-1|.
TGCACTGCTAGCAGGAGAGGCGATAAGCCCCAGCATTTT
CTASRRGDKPQHF
>.|TRBJ2-7|TRBV6-5|TRBD2
TGTGCCAGCAGTCGGACTAGAAGAGAGCAGTATTTC
CASSRTRREQYF
>.|TRBJ2-5|TRBV6-5|.
TGTGCCAGCTGTTCGGAAAGGGGAGCGGTCGTGGAGACCCAGTACTTC
CASCSERGAVVETQYF
>.|TRBJ1-1|TRBV11-1|.
TGCGCCAGCAACAGAATAGATGGGCAGGGAGTCGGCACTGAAGCTTTCTTT
CASNRIDGQGVGTEAFF
>many|TRBJ2-7|TRBV4-1|.
TGCGCCAGCAGCCAAGTACCTAGGGGCTACGAGCAGTACTTC
CASSQVPRGYEQYF
>.|TRBJ2-1|TRBV6-6|.
TGTGCCAGCTGTTACCTGGCGGGGACCGCCTACAATGAACAGTTCTTC
CASCYLAGTAYNEQFF
>.|TRBJ2-1|TRBV6-1|.
TGTGCCAGCACCTCCGGTGTAGACAGCTTCTCCTACAATGAGCAGTTCTTC
CASTSGVDSFSYNEQFF
>.|TRBJ2-5|TRBV6-2/TRBV6-3|.
TGTGTCACCGAGACCCTTACCCGACCCGGTGAGACCCAGTACTTC
CVTETLTRPGETQYF
>.|TRBJ1-5|TRBV20-1|.
TGCAATGCTTCATACATAGGAGGAGCCAATCAGCCCCAGCATTTT
CNASYIGGANQPQHF
>once|TRBJ1-1|TRBV4-1|.
TGCGCCAGCATCCAATCGACTCTAATGAACATTGAAGCTTTCTTT
CASIQSTLMNIEAFF
>.|TRBJ1-2|TRBV20-1|.
TGCAGTCCTCCAATGAACGTGTTGGGATATGGCTACACCTTC
CSPPMNVLGYGYTF
>.|TRBJ2-2|TRBV20-1|.
TGCAATGCTAGAGATAATGGGGGAAACCCCGAGGAGCTGTTTTTT
CNARDNGGNPEELFF
>.|TRBJ2-3|TRBV7-9|.
TGTGCCAGCAGTCCCTTTGGGGGGATCACAGTTACGCAGTATTTT
CASSPFGGITVTQYF
>.|TRBJ2-1|TRBV10-3|TRBD2
TGTCCCATCAGTCCCGGGACTAGCGGTTACAATGAACAGTTCTTC
CPISPGTSGYNEQFF
>.|TRBJ2-2|TRBV6-1|.
TGTGCCAGCAGTTTAGACCAGAACACCTGGGAGCTGTTTTTT
CASSLDQNTWELFF
>.|TRBJ1-1|TRBV14|.
TGTGCCAGCAGCCAAGAATTACTACACCGGAACACTGAAGTTTTCTTT
CASSQELLHRNTEVFF
>.|TRBJ2-1|TRBV5-4|.
TGTGCTAGCAGCCTTTTGGCGGGAAGGGGGCTGGGATATGAGCAGTTCTTC
CASSLLAGRGLGYEQFF
>.|TRBJ2-1|TRBV29-1|.
TGCAGCGTTGCCCTCCAATCGGGCAGTGAGCAGTTTTTC
CSVALQSGSEQFF
>.|TRBJ2-1|TRBV11-3|.
TGCGCCAGCAGCTTAGATACCAGCTCCTACAATGAGAAGTTCTTC
CASSLDTSSYNEKFF
>.|TRBJ1-3|TRBV6-5|TRBD1
TGTGCCAGCAGCAGACAGGGGGGATCCGTAGGAAACGCCATATACTTT
CASSRQGGSVGNAIYF
>.|TRBJ2-3|TRBV20-1|TRBD2
TGCGGTGCGGTCGGGACTAGTATGACAAATACGCAGTATTTT
CGAVGTSMTNTQYF
>.|TRBJ1-1|TRBV29-1|.
TGCAGCGTCTACAAGGGGTGGGAAACTGAAGCTTTCTTT
CSVYKGWETEAFF
>.|TRBJ2-3|TRBV4-1|TRBD2
TGCGCCAGCACATGGACTAGCGGCACGGATACGCAGTATTTT
CASTWTSGTDTQYF